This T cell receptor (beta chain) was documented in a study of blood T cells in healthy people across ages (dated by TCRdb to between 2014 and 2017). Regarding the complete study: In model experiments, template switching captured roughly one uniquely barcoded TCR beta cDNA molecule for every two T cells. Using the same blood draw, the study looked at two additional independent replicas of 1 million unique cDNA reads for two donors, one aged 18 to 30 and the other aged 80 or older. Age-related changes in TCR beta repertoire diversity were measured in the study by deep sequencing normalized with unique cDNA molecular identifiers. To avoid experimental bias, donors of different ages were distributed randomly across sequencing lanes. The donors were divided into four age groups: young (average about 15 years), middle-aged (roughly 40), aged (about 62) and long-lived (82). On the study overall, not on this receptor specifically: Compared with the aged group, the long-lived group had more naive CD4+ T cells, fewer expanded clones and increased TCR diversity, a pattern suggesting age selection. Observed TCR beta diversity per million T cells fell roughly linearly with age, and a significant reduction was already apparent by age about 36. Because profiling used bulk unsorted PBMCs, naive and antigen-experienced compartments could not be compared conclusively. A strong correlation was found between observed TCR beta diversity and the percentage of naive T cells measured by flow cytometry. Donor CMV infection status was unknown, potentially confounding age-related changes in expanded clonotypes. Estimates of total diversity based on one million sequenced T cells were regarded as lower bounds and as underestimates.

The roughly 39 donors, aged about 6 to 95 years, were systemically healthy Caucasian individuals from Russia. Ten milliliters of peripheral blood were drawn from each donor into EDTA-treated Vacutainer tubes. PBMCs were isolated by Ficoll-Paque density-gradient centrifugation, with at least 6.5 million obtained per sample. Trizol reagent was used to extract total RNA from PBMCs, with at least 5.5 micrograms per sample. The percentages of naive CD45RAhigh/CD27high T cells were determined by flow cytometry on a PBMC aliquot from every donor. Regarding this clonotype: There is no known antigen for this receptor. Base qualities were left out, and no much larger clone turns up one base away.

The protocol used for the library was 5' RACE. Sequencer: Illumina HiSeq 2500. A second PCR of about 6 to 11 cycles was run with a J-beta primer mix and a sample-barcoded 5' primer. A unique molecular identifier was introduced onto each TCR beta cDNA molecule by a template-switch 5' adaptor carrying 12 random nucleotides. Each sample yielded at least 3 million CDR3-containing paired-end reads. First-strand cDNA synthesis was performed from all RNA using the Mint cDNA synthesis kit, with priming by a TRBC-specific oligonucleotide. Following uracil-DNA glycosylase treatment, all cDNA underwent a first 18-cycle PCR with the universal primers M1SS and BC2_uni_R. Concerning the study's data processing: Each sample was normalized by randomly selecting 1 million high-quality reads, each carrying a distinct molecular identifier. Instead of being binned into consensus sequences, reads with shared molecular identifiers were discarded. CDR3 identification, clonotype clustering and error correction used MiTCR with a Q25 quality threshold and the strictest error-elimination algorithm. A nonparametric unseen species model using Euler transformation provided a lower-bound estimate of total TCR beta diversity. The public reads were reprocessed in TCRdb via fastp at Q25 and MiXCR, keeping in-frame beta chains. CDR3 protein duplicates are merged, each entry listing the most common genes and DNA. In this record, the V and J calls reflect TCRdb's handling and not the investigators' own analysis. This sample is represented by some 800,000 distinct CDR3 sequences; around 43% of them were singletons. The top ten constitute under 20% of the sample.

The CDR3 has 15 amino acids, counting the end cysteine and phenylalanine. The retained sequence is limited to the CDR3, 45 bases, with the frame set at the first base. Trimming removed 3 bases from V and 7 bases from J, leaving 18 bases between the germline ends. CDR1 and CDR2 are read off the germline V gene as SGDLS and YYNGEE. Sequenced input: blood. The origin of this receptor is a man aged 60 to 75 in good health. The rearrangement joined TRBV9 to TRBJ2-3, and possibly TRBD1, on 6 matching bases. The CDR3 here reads CASSASKGGPNTQYF. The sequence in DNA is TGTGCCAGCAGCGCCTCCAAAGGGGGTCCCAATACGCAGTATTTT. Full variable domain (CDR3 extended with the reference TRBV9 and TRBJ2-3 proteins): DSGVTQTPKHLITATGQRVTLRCSPRSGDLSVYWYQQSLDQGLQFLIQYYNGEERAKGNILERFSAQQFPDLHSELNLSSLELGDSALYFCASSASKGGPNTQYFGPGTRLTVL.